Here is one TCR beta chain with its context. What it binds is unknown. Genomic DNA of each subset was evenly split across several immunoSEQ plates. Unsorted PBMC DNA went through sequencing on ten immunoSEQ deep assay plates. Some clones are missing from TCRdb's copy, which holds only in-frame ones; the method was immunoSEQ multiplex PCR. Here the sample spans about half a million clones, approximately 85% being singletons. The germline CDR1 and CDR2 sequences are SGHVT and SQSDAQ. The CDR3 has 13 residues. V lost 5 bases and J 5 bases, leaving 10 bases between the germline ends. This entry comes from a study of shared clonotypes between healthy human individuals. Study observations and caveats: Clonotype sharing among donors was expected to depend on sequencing depth. Researchers sampled blood only, noting tissue repertoires likely differ.

The chain couples TRBV7-4 to TRBJ1-5; D is possibly TRBD1 (5 bases). Specimen: PBMCs. This receptor was identified in a woman aged 40 to 50 in good health. Some clones in this sample may be carry-over from other donors' samples. CDR3 nucleotides: TGTGCCAGCAGCATAAGGGGTGATCAGCCCCAGCATTTT. Amino acids: CASSIRGDQPQHF. Supplemented by reference TRBV7-4 and TRBJ1-5, the full variable domain reads GAGVSQSPRYKVAKRGRDVALRCDSISGHVTLYWYRQTLGQGSEVLTYSQSDAQRDKSGRPSGRFSAERPERSVSTLKIQRTEQGDSAVYLCASSIRGDQPQHFGDGTRLSIL.